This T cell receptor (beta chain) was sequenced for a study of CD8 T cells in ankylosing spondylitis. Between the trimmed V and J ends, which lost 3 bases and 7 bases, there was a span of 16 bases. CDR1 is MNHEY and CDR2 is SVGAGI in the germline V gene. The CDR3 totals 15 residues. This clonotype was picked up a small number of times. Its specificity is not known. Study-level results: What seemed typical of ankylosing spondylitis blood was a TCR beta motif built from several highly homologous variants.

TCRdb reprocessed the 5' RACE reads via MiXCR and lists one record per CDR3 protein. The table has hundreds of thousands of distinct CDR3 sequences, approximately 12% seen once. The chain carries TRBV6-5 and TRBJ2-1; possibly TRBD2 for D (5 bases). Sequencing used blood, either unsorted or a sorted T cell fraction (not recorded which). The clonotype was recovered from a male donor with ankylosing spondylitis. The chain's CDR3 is CASSYGYASGNEQFF. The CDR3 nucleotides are TGTGCCAGCAGTTATGGTTACGCTTCGGGAAATGAGCAGTTCTTC.